Below, 19 T cell receptor beta chains from the same sample are listed, as sequenced in a study of T cells in Graves' hyperthyroidism and ophthalmopathy. Amplified TCR beta CDR3 regions derived from RNA transcripts. HTBI primers drove first-round RT-PCR of the TCR CDR3. TCRdb redid the calling of the multiplex PCR reads with MiXCR, one entry per CDR3 protein. The sample holds approximately 700,000 distinct CDR3 sequences, around 17% seen once. The source material was blood. These receptors came from a man in his late teens or twenties with Graves' hyperthyroidism.

This chain joins TRBV19 and TRBJ1-1; D unclear. Germline loops: CDR1 LNHDA, CDR2 SQIVND (reference sequence). Trimming removed 6 bases from V and 2 bases from J, with 19 bases in between. The CDR3 is 16 residues long. Here the CDR3 DNA reads TGTGCCAGTAGCCCCCGGGCCCCCCTGGGTAACACTGAAGCTTTCTTT. Translating gives CASSPRAPLGNTEAFF.

This clonotype occurred a few times. The rearrangement uses TRBV28 and TRBJ2-2, with TRBD2 as a possible D gene (5 bases). Germline V gene data show CDR1 as MDHEN and CDR2 as SYDVKM. The V gene lost 10 bases and the J gene lost 0 bases, with 21 bases spanning the gap. The CDR3 is 17 residues long. The CDR3 region has the DNA TGTGCCACCACAAGTCCAGGAGGCCGCTCGAACACCGGGGAGCTGTTTTTT. This translates into CATTSPGGRSNTGELFF.

The chain has TRBV18 and TRBJ1-1, with D possibly being TRBD1 (5 bases). V lost 3 bases and J lost 4, with 21 bases in between. This CDR3 contains 17 residues. Per germline, CDR1 KGHSH and CDR2 LQKENI. CDR3 DNA: TGTGCCAGCTCACCGCGGTCTGACAGCTTTTCTCGCACTGAAGCTTTCTTT. This gives the protein CASSPRSDSFSRTEAFF. Complete variable domain (other parts from reference TRBV18 and TRBJ1-1): NAGVMQNPRHLVRRRGQEARLRCSPMKGHSHVYWYRQLPEEGLKFMVYLQKENIIDESGMPKERFSAEFPKEGPSILRIQQVVRGDSAAYFCASSPRSDSFSRTEAFFGQGTRLTVV.

The chain employs TRBV10-3 and TRBJ1-2, with a possible D match to TRBD1 (6 bases). Germline V gene data show CDR1 as ENHRY and CDR2 as SYGVKD. The CDR3 loop spans 14 amino acids. Trimming shortened V by 10 bases and J by 6 bases, and 21 bases separated the two germline ends. CDR3 in amino acids: CASQSQGEVDGYTF. Here the CDR3 DNA reads TGTGCCAGCCAATCACAGGGTGAGGTGGATGGCTACACCTTC.

This clonotype was seen only a few times. The chain couples TRBV29-1 to TRBJ2-7; 11 positions match TRBD2. The CDR3 loop spans 16 amino acids. The trim removed 2 bases at V and 0 bases at J, leaving 6 bases unmatched. Germline CDR1 SQVTM, CDR2 ANQGSEA. The CDR3 DNA is TGCAGCGTTGAAATAGCGGGAGGGATGAGCTCCTACGAGCAGTACTTC. This sequence encodes CSVEIAGGMSSYEQYF.

The V and J genes are TRBV12-3 or TRBV12-4 and TRBJ2-1; 9 bases align to TRBD2. After removal of 10 bases from V and 6 bases from J, the junction contained 7 bases not matched to a gene. The CDR3 spans 13 residues. The CDR3 reads CATRTSVSNEQFF. The CDR3, as DNA: TGTGCCACCAGGACTAGCGTATCCAATGAGCAGTTCTTC.

This clonotype occurred many times. The rearrangement links TRBV12-3 or TRBV12-4 to TRBJ2-7; D is possibly TRBD1 or TRBD2 (5 bases each). The CDR3 length is 15 residues. V was trimmed by 6 bases and J by 5 bases, leaving 20 bases between them. CDR3 sequence (DNA): TGTGCCAGCAGCCCCTCCGGGGCCTTTAGGAACGAGCAGTACTTC. Encoded protein: CASSPSGAFRNEQYF.

J is TRBJ2-2 and V is TRBV11-1; D call uncertain. The V end was cut by 4 bases, the J end by 5 bases, with 14 bases between. In germline, CDR1 is SGHAT, CDR2 FQDESV (reference sequence). The CDR3 extends over 15 amino acids. CDR3 sequence (DNA): TGTGCCAGCAGCTCCATGACTGGGTGGACCGGGGAGCTGTTTTTT. Translation: CASSSMTGWTGELFF.

In this sample, this clonotype turned up many times. The rearrangement joins TRBV2 to TRBJ1-5; D is perhaps TRBD1 (5 bases). This CDR3 spans 15 amino acids. Germline CDR1 is SNHLY and CDR2 is FYNNEI. Between the trimmed V and J ends, which lost 3 bases and 7 bases, there was a span of 16 bases. The CDR3 loop is CASSEAGTRRQPQHF. CDR3 in DNA: TGTGCCAGCAGTGAGGCAGGGACCCGGCGGCAGCCCCAGCATTTT.

This clonotype occurred many times. The gene calls are TRBV20-1 and TRBJ1-2; the D gene is possibly TRBD1 (6 bases). CDR3 size: 13 residues. CDR1 is DFQATT, CDR2 SNEGSKA, per germline (reference sequence). V was trimmed by 6 bases and J by 3 bases, leaving 14 bases between them. CDR3 nucleotides: TGCAGTGCCATACCGGGGGCTGACTATGGCTACACCTTC. Residues: CSAIPGADYGYTF.

In this sample, this clonotype turned up many times. V usage is TRBV2 and J usage is TRBJ2-7; D tentatively reads TRBD1 or TRBD2 (7 bases each). The V and J ends lost 10 bases and 1 base respectively, with 14 bases between them. The germline V gene has CDR1 SNHLY and CDR2 FYNNEI. The CDR3 sequence is 13 residues long. The CDR3 sequence: CATRGGLSYEQYF. CDR3 bases: TGTGCCACCAGGGGGGGGCTGTCCTACGAGCAGTACTTC.

This chain links TRBV7-3 with TRBJ2-1; possible D gene TRBD2, 6 bases. Trimming stripped 6 bases from V and 2 bases from J, with 14 bases between. CDR1 is SGHTA, CDR2 FQGTGA, per germline. CDR3 length: 15 residues. Here the CDR3 DNA reads TGTGCCAGCAGGGCGGGGAGCAGTCCCTACAATGAGCAGTTCTTC. Its protein product is CASRAGSSPYNEQFF. The full variable domain, in which reference TRBV7-3 and TRBJ2-1 provide the parts outside the CDR3, is GAGVSQTPSNKVTEKGKYVELRCDPISGHTALYWYRQSLGQGPEFLIYFQGTGAADDSGLPNDRFFAVRPEGSVSTLKIQRTERGDSAVYLCASRAGSSPYNEQFFGPGTRLTVL.

The chain has TRBV7-9 and TRBJ1-2, with 7 bases that match TRBD1. V trimming: 7 bases; J trimming: 0 bases; junction bases outside the gene matches: 5. Germline V gives CDR1 SEHNR, CDR2 FQNEAQ (reference sequence). This CDR3 has 14 amino acids. For the CDR3, the DNA is TGTGCCAGCACCAGGACAGGAGCTAACTATGGCTACACCTTC. Translating gives CASTRTGANYGYTF.

This clonotype came up many times. This sequence joins TRBV12-3 or TRBV12-4 and TRBJ2-7, with 11 bases that match TRBD2. The CDR3 is 15 residues long. With 3 bases clipped from V and 5 bases from J, the junction kept 6 bases outside the gene matches. The CDR3 is CASSLLAGGSDEQYF. The CDR3 nucleotides read TGTGCCAGCAGTTTGCTAGCGGGAGGATCGGACGAGCAGTACTTC.

This clonotype has a count of ten or more. This chain uses TRBV24-1 with TRBJ2-1; 13 bases map to TRBD2. V was clipped by 4 bases and J by 2 bases; unmatched bases: 4. This CDR3 region has 17 residues. Germline V gene lookup returns CDR1 KGHDR and CDR2 SFDVKD. As DNA, the CDR3 is TGTGCCACCAGTGACAAGGGGACTAGCGGGACCTACAATGAGCAGTTCTTC. Translated, it gives CATSDKGTSGTYNEQFF.

The sample holds many counts of this clonotype. This chain links TRBV20-1 with TRBJ2-5; 7 bases align to TRBD2. V lost 0 bases, J lost 1 base, and 8 bases stayed unmatched. CDR3 size: 16 residues. Germline values: CDR1 DFQATT, CDR2 SNEGSKA (reference sequence). The CDR3 is CSARDLGGSAQETQYF. The CDR3 DNA is TGCAGTGCTAGAGATTTGGGGGGGAGCGCCCAAGAGACCCAGTACTTC.

This clonotype was counted only a few times. The rearrangement links TRBV10-3 to TRBJ2-2; 14 nucleotides match TRBD2. Germline loops: CDR1 ENHRY, CDR2 SYGVKD. V gave up 0 bases and J gave up 3 bases; unmatched junction bases: 0. This CDR3 is 17 amino acids long. The CDR3 bases are TGTGCCATCAGTGAGTCGGGACTAGCGGGAGACACCGGGGAGCTGTTTTTT. Translated, it gives CAISESGLAGDTGELFF.

The V call is TRBV9, the J call TRBJ2-2, with D perhaps matching TRBD1 (5 bases). Per germline, CDR1 SGDLS and CDR2 YYNGEE. The CDR3 is made up of 15 amino acids. Trimming took 4 bases from V and 3 from J, leaving 13 bases between them. The CDR3 sequence: CASSPPRTHTGELFF. CDR3 coding DNA: TGTGCCAGCAGCCCCCCCAGGACACACACCGGGGAGCTGTTTTTT.

The J gene is TRBJ1-3, the V gene TRBV19; D not certain. CDR1 is LNHDA, CDR2 SQIVND, per germline (reference sequence). The CDR3 extends over 15 amino acids. V gave up 7 bases and J gave up 0 bases, with 13 bases separating them. The CDR3 DNA reads as TGTGCCAGTACACCTATCCGGGCCTCTGGAAACACCATATATTTT. It is translated as CASTPIRASGNTIYF.